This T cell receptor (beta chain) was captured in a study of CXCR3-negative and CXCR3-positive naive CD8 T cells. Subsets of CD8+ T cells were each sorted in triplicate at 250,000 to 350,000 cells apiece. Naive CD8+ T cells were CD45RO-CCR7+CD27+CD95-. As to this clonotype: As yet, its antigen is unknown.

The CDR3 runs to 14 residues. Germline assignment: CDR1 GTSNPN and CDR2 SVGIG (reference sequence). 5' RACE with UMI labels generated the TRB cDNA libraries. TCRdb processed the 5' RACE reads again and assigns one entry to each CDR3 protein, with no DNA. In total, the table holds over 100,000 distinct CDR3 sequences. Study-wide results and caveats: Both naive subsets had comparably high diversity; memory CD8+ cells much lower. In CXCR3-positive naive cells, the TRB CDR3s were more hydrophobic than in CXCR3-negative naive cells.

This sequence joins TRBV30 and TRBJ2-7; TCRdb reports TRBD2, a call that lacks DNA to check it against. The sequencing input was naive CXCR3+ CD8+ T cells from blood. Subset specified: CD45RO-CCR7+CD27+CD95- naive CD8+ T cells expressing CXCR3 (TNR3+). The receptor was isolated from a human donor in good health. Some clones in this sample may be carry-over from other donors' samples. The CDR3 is CAWRGLTSSYEQYF.